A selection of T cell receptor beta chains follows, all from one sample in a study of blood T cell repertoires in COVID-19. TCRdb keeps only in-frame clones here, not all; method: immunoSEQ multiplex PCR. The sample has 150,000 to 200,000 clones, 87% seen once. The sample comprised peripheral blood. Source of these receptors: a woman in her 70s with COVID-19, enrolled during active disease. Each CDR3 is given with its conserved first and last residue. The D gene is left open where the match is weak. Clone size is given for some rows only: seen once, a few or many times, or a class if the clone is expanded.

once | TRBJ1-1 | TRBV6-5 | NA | CASSSDKNTEAFF | TGTGCCAGCAGTTCCGACAAGAACACTGAAGCTTTCTTT
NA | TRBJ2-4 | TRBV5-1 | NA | CASSIDRRDIQYF | TGCGCCAGCAGCATCGACAGGCGGGACATTCAGTACTTC
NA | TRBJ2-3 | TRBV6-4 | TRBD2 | CASSVRSGGSTDTQYF | TGTGCCAGCAGTGTGCGTAGCGGGGGGAGCACAGATACGCAGTATTTT
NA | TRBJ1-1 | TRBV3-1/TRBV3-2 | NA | CASSQLMNTEAFF | TGTGCCAGCAGCCAATTAATGAACACTGAAGCTTTCTTT
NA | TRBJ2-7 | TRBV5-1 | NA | CASSVQGSNEQYF | TGCGCCAGCAGCGTACAGGGAAGCAACGAGCAGTACTTC
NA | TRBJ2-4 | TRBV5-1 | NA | CASSPTDSFGNIQYF | TGCGCCAGCAGCCCCACTGACAGTTTCGGGAACATTCAGTACTTC
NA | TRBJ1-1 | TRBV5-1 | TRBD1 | CASSLQGPNMNTEAFF | TGCGCCAGCAGCTTACAGGGGCCCAATATGAACACTGAAGCTTTCTTT
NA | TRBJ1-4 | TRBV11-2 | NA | CASSLEGWGLYEKLFF | TGTGCCAGCAGCTTAGAGGGTTGGGGGCTTTATGAAAAACTGTTTTTT
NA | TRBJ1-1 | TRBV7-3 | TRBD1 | CASSQGTGERAFF | TGTGCCAGCAGCCAAGGGACAGGTGAAAGGGCTTTCTTT
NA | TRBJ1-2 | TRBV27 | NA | CASSLGPAGGSYGYTF | TGTGCCAGCAGTTTAGGCCCCGCGGGGGGAAGCTATGGCTACACCTTC
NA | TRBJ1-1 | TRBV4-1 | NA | CASSQEPQWTGVDEAFF | TGCGCCAGCAGCCAAGAACCCCAATGGACTGGGGTGGATGAAGCTTTCTTT
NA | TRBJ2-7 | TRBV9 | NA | CASSVTQGQTYEQYF | TGTGCCAGCAGCGTAACCCAGGGGCAGACCTACGAGCAGTACTTC
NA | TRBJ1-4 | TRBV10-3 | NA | CAISDGLNEKLFF | TGTGCCATCAGCGATGGACTTAATGAAAAACTGTTTTTT
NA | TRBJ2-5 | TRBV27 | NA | CASSSSPRETQYF | TGTGCCAGCAGTTCCTCGCCCCGGGAGACCCAGTACTTC
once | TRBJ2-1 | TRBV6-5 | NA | CASSYSVREEQFF | TGTGCCAGCAGTTACTCGGTACGGGAGGAGCAGTTCTTC
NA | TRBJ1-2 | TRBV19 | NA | CASSILPGNYGYTF | TGTGCCAGTAGTATCTTGCCAGGGAACTATGGCTACACCTTC
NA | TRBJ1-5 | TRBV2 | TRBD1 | CASSETGTGGYQPQHF | TGTGCCAGCAGTGAAACCGGGACAGGGGGCTATCAGCCCCAGCATTTT
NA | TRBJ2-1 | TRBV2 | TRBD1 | CASSGPDRGGEQFF | TGTGCCAGCAGTGGCCCGGACAGGGGTGGTGAGCAGTTCTTC
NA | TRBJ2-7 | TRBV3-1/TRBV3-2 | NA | CASSQVDTSYEQYF | TGTGCCAGCAGCCAGGTGGACACCTCCTACGAGCAGTACTTC
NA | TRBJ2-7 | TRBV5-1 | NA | CASSFSLMTSLGSREQYF | TGCGCCAGCAGCTTTTCCCTCATGACTAGTTTGGGCTCGAGGGAGCAGTACTTC
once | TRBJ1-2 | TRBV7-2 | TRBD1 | CASSLRTGANYGYTF | TGTGCCAGCAGCTTGAGGACAGGAGCTAACTATGGCTACACCTTC
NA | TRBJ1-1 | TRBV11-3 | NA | CASSLERDTEAFF | TGTGCCAGCAGCTTAGAGCGGGATACTGAAGCTTTCTTT
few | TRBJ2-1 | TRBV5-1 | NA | CASSLVPPEDNEQFF | TGCGCCAGCAGCTTGGTCCCACCAGAGGACAATGAGCAGTTCTTC
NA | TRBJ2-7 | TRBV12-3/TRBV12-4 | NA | CASGLTYEQYF | TGTGCCAGCGGACTAACCTACGAGCAGTACTTC